The 20 T cell receptor beta chains below all came from one sample that was sequenced in a study of blood T cell repertoires in COVID-19. Profiled with immunoSEQ multiplex PCR; TCRdb holds only in-frame clones, not every one. The data hold approximately 230,000 clones, with about 80% observed a single time. Sequenced input: PBMCs or T cells enriched from blood (not recorded which). Source of these receptors: a man aged 40-49 years who had recovered from COVID-19.

The chain carries TRBV5-1 and TRBJ2-3; 11 bases are a match to TRBD2. The CDR3 totals 16 residues. The junction had 7 bases not matched to a gene; V was cut back by 5 bases and J by 2 bases. Germline CDR1 and CDR2: SGHRS and YFSETQ. The CDR3: CASSWGGLADTDTQYF. For the CDR3, the DNA is TGCGCCAGCAGTTGGGGGGGACTAGCGGACACAGATACGCAGTATTTT.

The chain couples TRBV6-4 to TRBJ1-1, with D maybe TRBD1 (5 bases). CDR3 size: 13 residues. Germline assignment: CDR1 MRHNA and CDR2 SNTAGT. V lost 4 bases to trimming and J lost 4 bases, with 10 bases between them. The CDR3 DNA follows: TGTGCCAGCAGTGCACAGGCCGGCACTGAAGCTTTCTTT. The encoded protein is CASSAQAGTEAFF.

This chain uses TRBV2 with TRBJ2-7, with D possibly matching TRBD1 (6 bases). The CDR3 extends over 15 amino acids. Per the germline V gene, CDR1 is SNHLY and CDR2 is FYNNEI. V was pared by 5 bases and J by 6 bases, with 20 bases between. DNA of the CDR3: TGTGCCAGCAGTAATTCCGGGACAAGGGCAGGCGAGCAGTACTTC. As protein: CASSNSGTRAGEQYF.

The J gene is TRBJ2-1, the V gene TRBV28, with a weak D call TRBD1 (6 bases). Germline V gene data show CDR1 as MDHEN and CDR2 as SYDVKM. There are 17 residues in the CDR3. V was trimmed by 1 base and J by 7 bases, leaving 20 bases between them. The CDR3 loop reads CASSLSRGWLWGNEQFF. For the CDR3, the DNA is TGTGCCAGCAGTTTATCCAGGGGCTGGTTGTGGGGAAATGAGCAGTTCTTC.

This chain connects TRBV3-1 (or the pseudogene TRBV3-2) to TRBJ1-5, with 9 bases identical to TRBD1. Germline V gene data show CDR1 as LGHDT and CDR2 as YNNKEL (reference sequence). The length of the CDR3 is 15 residues. V dropped 3 bases and J dropped 3; count of bases not matched to a gene: 3. The CDR3 region is CASSHRDRDNQPQHF. The CDR3 DNA reads TGTGCCAGCAGCCACCGGGACAGGGACAATCAGCCCCAGCATTTT.

This clone has only one observation. The J gene is TRBJ1-2, the V gene TRBV28; no clear D gene. Germline assignment: CDR1 MDHEN and CDR2 SYDVKM. The CDR3 runs to 10 residues. V dropped 10 bases and J dropped 10 bases, with 13 bases sitting between them. CDR3 amino acids: CATLTGVYTF. CDR3 nucleotide sequence: TGTGCCACATTGACGGGTGTCTACACCTTC.

CDR3: CASTRGSGSNEQFF. The DNA of the CDR3 is TGTGCCAGTACCCGTGGGAGCGGAAGCAATGAGCAGTTCTTC. The chain employs TRBV19 and TRBJ2-1; D is possibly TRBD2 (5 bases). Germline CDR1 is LNHDA and CDR2 is SQIVND (reference sequence). V was pared by 7 bases and J by 6 bases, with 16 bases between. The CDR3 is made up of 14 amino acids.

This clone was seen a few times. This chain links TRBV7-2 with TRBJ2-5; 9 positions match TRBD2. This CDR3 has 15 amino acids. Losses at the gene ends were 1 base for V and 6 bases for J; bases not matched to a gene: 6. Germline values: CDR1 SGHTA, CDR2 FQGNSA. CDR3 coding DNA: TGTGCCAGCAGCTTAGGCGGCGGGGGGGCGCAGACCCAGTACTTC. Protein product: CASSLGGGGAQTQYF.

V is TRBV27 and J is TRBJ1-1; unclear D gene. Between the trimmed V and J ends, which lost 8 bases and 2 bases, there was a span of 15 bases. This CDR3 contains 14 residues. Per germline, CDR1 MNHEY and CDR2 SMNVEV (reference sequence). DNA for the CDR3: TGTGCCAGCGCGCGGACGGGAGTTAACACTGAAGCTTTCTTT. This codes for CASARTGVNTEAFF.

This clone was counted only a few times. The chain couples TRBV2 to TRBJ1-6; D is unresolved. CDR1 SNHLY and CDR2 FYNNEI come from the germline V gene. Trimming took off 2 bases at V and 10 bases at J, with 15 bases between the two ends. The CDR3 is made up of 15 amino acids. Written as DNA, the CDR3 is TGTGCCAGCAGTGAAACCCAGGCGGGGTACTCACCCCTCCACTTT. Translated: CASSETQAGYSPLHF. Full variable domain (outside the CDR3, taken from reference TRBV2 and TRBJ1-6): EPEVTQTPSHQVTQMGQEVILRCVPISNHLYFYWYRQILGQKVEFLVSFYNNEISEKSEIFDDQFSVERPDGSNFTLKIRSTKLEDSAMYFCASSETQAGYSPLHFGNGTRLTVT.

The chain links TRBV20-1 to TRBJ2-2; perhaps TRBD2 as D (6 bases). Germline CDR1 and CDR2: DFQATT and SNEGSKA (reference sequence). Trimming removed 3 bases from V and 1 base from J, with 18 bases in between. The CDR3 is made up of 17 amino acids. The CDR3 sequence: CSASGPWRGENTGELFF. The DNA for the CDR3 is TGCAGTGCTAGTGGGCCTTGGCGGGGTGAGAACACCGGGGAGCTGTTTTTT.

This clone was detected once. The chain joins TRBV4-3 to TRBJ1-1; D might be TRBD1 (5 bases). This CDR3 has 14 amino acids. The germline V gene encodes CDR1 LGHNA and CDR2 YSLEER. V lost 6 bases and J lost 4, with 15 bases in between. In DNA form, the CDR3 reads TGCGCCAGCAGTCGGGGGATTGGGAGCACTGAAGCTTTCTTT. Translation gives CASSRGIGSTEAFF.

The chain carries TRBV12-3 or TRBV12-4 and TRBJ1-1; D is unclear. This CDR3 has 13 residues. The ends were cut back, 6 bases at V and 1 base at J, with 9 bases in the middle. CDR3 loop: CASSLRRNTEAFF. CDR3 DNA: TGTGCCAGCAGCCTAAGGAGGAACACTGAAGCTTTCTTT.

The chain uses TRBV2 and TRBJ1-5; no reliable D call. The CDR3 has 13 residues. The V gene's germline CDR1 is SNHLY and CDR2 FYNNEI. Trimming shortened V by 7 bases and J by 4 bases, and 11 bases separated the two germline ends. The CDR3 DNA sequence: TGTGCCAGCAATATAGGCGGAAATCAGCCCCAGCATTTT. As protein: CASNIGGNQPQHF.

This clone was detected only a few times. J is TRBJ1-5 and V is TRBV18, with D perhaps TRBD1 (5 bases). Trimming left V 0 bases short and J 6 bases short, with 9 bases between. CDR1 KGHSH and CDR2 LQKENI come from the germline V gene. The CDR3 consists of 14 residues. The CDR3 reads CASSPPTDRQPQHF. CDR3 in DNA: TGTGCCAGCTCACCACCGACAGATCGTCAGCCCCAGCATTTT.

J is TRBJ1-6 and V is TRBV30; no clear D gene. Trimming took 1 base from V and 1 from J, leaving 8 bases between them. This CDR3 has 15 residues. Germline V gene sequence: CDR1 GTSNPN, CDR2 SVGIG (reference sequence). CDR3 region: CAWSAAGSYNSPLHF. DNA for the CDR3: TGTGCCTGGAGTGCGGCAGGATCCTATAATTCACCCCTCCACTTT.

This clone was counted between two and nine times. The chain carries TRBV6-5 and TRBJ2-2; D may be TRBD1 (6 bases). The CDR3 contains 16 residues. Trimming removed 0 bases at V and 3 bases at J, with 11 bases between. Germline V CDR1 and CDR2: MNHEY, SVGAGI. The DNA of the CDR3 is TGTGCCAGCAGTTACTCTGCAGGGGCGGACACCGGGGAGCTGTTTTTT. It is translated as CASSYSAGADTGELFF.

This chain links TRBV19 with TRBJ2-7, with TRBD1 identical over 8 bases. Germline CDR1 is LNHDA and CDR2 is SQIVND (reference sequence). Unmatched junction bases numbered 7, after V lost 3 bases and J lost 6 bases. The CDR3 is 14 amino acids. DNA of the CDR3: TGTGCCAGTAGTATTCAGGGGGCGGCTGCCGAGCAGTACTTC. Translating gives CASSIQGAAAEQYF.

The chain uses TRBV24-1 and TRBJ1-2, with 8 bases lining up with TRBD1. CDR3 length equals 12 residues. Germline CDR1 and CDR2: KGHDR and SFDVKD. Germline trimming cut 6 bases from V and 7 bases from J; bases unmatched to any gene: 3. The CDR3 DNA reads TGTGCCACCAGTCAGGGGGCCGTTGGCTACACCTTC. It is translated as CATSQGAVGYTF.

The rearrangement uses TRBV11-2 and TRBJ2-7, with 7 nucleotides matching TRBD1. The CDR3 covers 14 residues. Unmatched junction bases numbered 9, after V lost 7 bases and J lost 3 bases. Germline V gene sequence: CDR1 SGHAT, CDR2 FQNNGV. CDR3 bases: TGTGCCAGCACTGAGGGGACAGTCCTCTACGAGCAGTACTTC. Translation: CASTEGTVLYEQYF.